This is a list of T cell receptor beta chains from one sample in a study of PD-1 blockade in classical Hodgkin lymphoma. The repertoire was sequenced with immunoSEQ multiplex PCR; TCRdb's copy has only in-frame clones and lacks some. Here the sample spans roughly 19,000 clones, 65% to 90% being singletons. This sample comprised peripheral blood mononuclear cells (PBMCs), obtained at baseline. The receptors here all came from a human donor with classical Hodgkin lymphoma. Both conserved end residues are part of each CDR3. The D gene is left open where the match is weak. Size is stated for part of the rows, as once, few or many counts, or as a class when the clone is expanded.

size	J	V	D	length	CDR3	DNA
.	TRBJ2-3	TRBV4-2	TRBD2	16	CASSQGQSSGSDTQYF	TGTGCCAGCAGCCAAGGACAGTCTAGCGGTTCAGATACGCAGTATTTT
.	TRBJ1-3	TRBV11-3	TRBD1	15	CASSPGQGPGNTIYF	TGTGCCAGCAGCCCCGGACAGGGGCCCGGAAACACCATATATTTT
.	TRBJ1-2	TRBV7-9	.	15	CASSFGTPRNYGYTF	TGTGCCAGCAGCTTCGGGACCCCGAGGAACTATGGCTACACCTTC
medium-sized	TRBJ1-5	TRBV28	.	17	CASSFAGTLESNQPQHF	TGTGCCAGCAGTTTTGCGGGAACTTTGGAGAGCAATCAGCCCCAGCATTTT
.	TRBJ2-2	TRBV11-2	TRBD1	15	CASSATTGWTGELFF	TGTGCCAGCAGCGCCACGACAGGGTGGACCGGGGAGCTGTTTTTT
.	TRBJ2-7	TRBV14	TRBD2	18	CASSPGQTGLAGSYEQYF	TGTGCCAGCAGCCCTGGACAGACGGGACTAGCGGGGTCCTACGAGCAGTACTTC
once	TRBJ1-4	TRBV18	.	15	CASSRRDGHVEKLFF	TGTGCCAGCTCACGTAGGGACGGCCACGTCGAAAAACTGTTTTTT
.	TRBJ1-6	TRBV19	TRBD1	15	CASIETGGYNSPLHF	TGTGCCAGTATCGAGACAGGGGGTTATAATTCACCCCTCCACTTT
.	TRBJ2-2	TRBV6-1	TRBD2	14	CASKASGNTGELFF	TGTGCCAGCAAAGCTAGCGGGAACACCGGGGAGCTGTTTTTT
few	TRBJ1-2	TRBV6-5	TRBD1	13	CASRAGTGYGYTF	TGTGCCAGCAGAGCCGGGACAGGGTATGGCTACACCTTC
.	TRBJ2-5	TRBV18	TRBD2	15	CASSQIAGVEETQYF	TGTGCCAGCTCACAAATAGCGGGAGTGGAAGAGACCCAGTACTTC
.	TRBJ2-7	TRBV6-6	.	12	CASSPTSYEQYF	TGTGCCAGCAGTCCTACTAGCTACGAGCAGTACTTC
once	TRBJ2-3	TRBV11-2	.	14	CASSLGPAPGTQYF	TGTGCCAGCAGCCTGGGCCCAGCTCCAGGGACGCAGTATTTT
.	TRBJ2-3	TRBV5-1	TRBD2	16	CASSRGLAGSTDTQYF	TGCGCCAGCAGCCGGGGACTAGCGGGAAGCACAGATACGCAGTATTTT
.	TRBJ1-2	TRBV30	.	13	CAWSRQGVYGYTF	TGTGCCTGGAGTCGCCAGGGAGTCTATGGCTACACCTTC
.	TRBJ1-4	TRBV7-8	TRBD1	17	CASSLNRGIYANEKLFF	TGTGCCAGCAGTTTAAACAGGGGTATCTATGCTAATGAAAAACTGTTTTTT
.	TRBJ2-3	TRBV28	TRBD2	14	CATGTSGSTDTQYF	TGTGCCACTGGGACTAGCGGGAGCACAGATACGCAGTATTTT
.	TRBJ1-2	TRBV30	TRBD1	17	CAWSRNFAWTGTYGYTF	TGTGCCTGGAGTAGAAACTTTGCGTGGACAGGGACCTATGGCTACACCTTC
.	TRBJ2-7	TRBV5-4	.	15	CASSLWGRGGYEQYF	TGTGCCAGCAGCTTGTGGGGGCGGGGAGGATACGAGCAGTACTTC
.	TRBJ2-7	TRBV28	.	17	CASSLRAVVGGSYEQYF	TGTGCCAGCAGTTTAAGGGCGGTGGTAGGGGGGTCCTACGAGCAGTACTTC
.	TRBJ2-5	TRBV10-1	.	12	CASSEPGETQYF	TGCGCCAGCAGTGAGCCCGGGGAGACCCAGTACTTC
.	TRBJ2-2	TRBV7-6	TRBD2	13	CASRLADTGELFF	TGTGCCAGCAGGCTAGCGGACACCGGGGAGCTGTTTTTT
once	TRBJ1-1	TRBV6-5	.	13	CASSYGQNTEAFF	TGTGCCAGCAGTTACGGACAGAACACTGAAGCTTTCTTT
.	TRBJ2-7	TRBV15	TRBD1	16	CATSKYPGQGYYEQYF	TGTGCCACCAGCAAATACCCGGGACAGGGGTACTACGAGCAGTACTTC
.	TRBJ2-7	TRBV30	TRBD1	15	CAWSDRGLGSYEQYF	TGTGCCTGGAGTGACAGGGGCCTAGGGTCCTACGAGCAGTACTTC
.	TRBJ2-1	TRBV19	TRBD2	15	CASSPGLAGGDEQFF	TGTGCCAGTAGTCCAGGACTAGCGGGAGGGGATGAGCAGTTCTTC
few	TRBJ1-1	TRBV5-5	.	15	CASSLAAGSNTEAFF	TGTGCCAGCAGCTTGGCCGCAGGGTCGAACACTGAAGCTTTCTTT
.	TRBJ2-5	TRBV29-1	.	14	CSVLKGIGGETQYF	TGCAGCGTTTTGAAAGGGATAGGAGGAGAGACCCAGTACTTC
.	TRBJ1-2	TRBV28	.	12	CASSFYQDGYTF	TGTGCCAGCAGTTTCTATCAGGATGGCTACACCTTC
medium-sized	TRBJ2-5	TRBV11-2	TRBD2	15	CASSTGLAEIETQYF	TGTGCCAGCAGCACCGGACTAGCGGAAATAGAGACCCAGTACTTC
.	TRBJ1-1	TRBV7-9	.	13	CASSWAVNTEAFF	TGTGCCAGCAGCTGGGCCGTGAACACTGAAGCTTTCTTT
.	TRBJ2-7	TRBV6-6	.	12	CASSPGLYEQYF	TGTGCCAGCAGTCCGGGACTTTACGAGCAGTACTTC
few	TRBJ1-1	TRBV19	.	13	CASESRVNTEAFF	TGTGCCAGCGAGAGCAGGGTGAACACTGAAGCTTTCTTT
.	TRBJ1-5	TRBV7-2	TRBD1	14	CASSFKTGGQPQHF	TGTGCCAGCAGCTTCAAGACAGGGGGCCAGCCCCAGCATTTT
.	TRBJ1-4	TRBV19	.	13	CASRQDRNEKLFF	TGTGCCAGTCGACAGGACAGAAATGAAAAACTGTTTTTT
once	TRBJ2-5	TRBV5-1	.	17	CASNPRATGSIGETQYF	TGCGCCAGCAATCCTAGAGCAACAGGGTCGATCGGAGAGACCCAGTACTTC
.	TRBJ2-1	TRBV11-2	.	14	CASSLEGVYNEQFF	TGTGCCAGCAGCTTAGAGGGGGTTTACAATGAGCAGTTCTTC
.	TRBJ2-1	TRBV5-4	.	13	CASSLDANNEQFF	TGTGCCAGCAGCTTGGACGCAAACAATGAGCAGTTCTTC
.	TRBJ1-4	TRBV29-1	TRBD1	15	CSVQRTGTTNEKLFF	TGCAGCGTCCAAAGGACAGGGACAACTAATGAAAAACTGTTTTTT
few	TRBJ1-2	TRBV30	.	12	CAWDRGAGGYTF	TGTGCCTGGGATCGGGGGGCCGGCGGCTACACCTTC
.	TRBJ2-7	TRBV15	TRBD2	16	CATSTRGGPSSYEQYF	TGTGCCACCAGCACCCGGGGGGGTCCTAGCTCCTACGAGCAGTACTTC
.	TRBJ1-5	TRBV2	.	14	CASSEGNRAQPQHF	TGTGCCAGCAGTGAAGGGAACAGGGCCCAGCCCCAGCATTTT
.	TRBJ1-2	TRBV2	TRBD1	15	CASMGIRQGKYGYTF	TGTGCCAGTATGGGAATCCGACAGGGGAAATATGGCTACACCTTC
.	TRBJ2-1	TRBV28	.	14	CASRPPTVYNEQFF	TGTGCCAGCAGACCCCCAACAGTCTACAATGAGCAGTTCTTC
.	TRBJ2-1	TRBV9	TRBD2	18	CASSVEVSGMRSYNEQFF	TGTGCCAGCAGCGTAGAGGTGAGCGGGATGAGGTCCTACAATGAGCAGTTCTTC
.	TRBJ2-4	TRBV30	.	14	CAWSVKQGGSIQYF	TGTGCCTGGAGTGTAAAACAGGGGGGGAGCATTCAGTACTTC
.	TRBJ2-7	TRBV29-1	TRBD2	13	CSVVAGGGYEQYF	TGCAGCGTTGTAGCGGGAGGTGGGTACGAGCAGTACTTC
.	TRBJ2-1	TRBV6-5	.	14	CASSRFGANNEQFF	TGTGCCAGCAGTAGGTTCGGCGCCAACAATGAGCAGTTCTTC
.	TRBJ1-3	TRBV28	TRBD1	15	CASSLTGGGGNTIYF	TGTGCCAGCAGCTTAACAGGGGGCGGTGGAAACACCATATATTTT
.	TRBJ2-7	TRBV6-1	.	14	CASIEGGRRDEQYF	TGTGCCAGCATCGAGGGGGGGCGAAGGGACGAGCAGTACTTC
.	TRBJ1-6	TRBV9	.	16	CASSVRPLEANSPLHF	TGTGCCAGCAGCGTTCGGCCCCTCGAAGCTAATTCACCCCTCCACTTT
.	TRBJ2-5	TRBV5-8	TRBD2	15	CASSLAGLAHETQYF	TGTGCCAGCAGCTTGGCGGGACTAGCACATGAGACCCAGTACTTC
.	TRBJ1-2	TRBV15	.	15	CATSRVARANYGYTF	TGTGCCACCAGCAGAGTAGCCAGGGCTAACTATGGCTACACCTTC
.	TRBJ1-4	TRBV28	.	14	CASSFVQGIEKLFF	TGTGCCAGCAGTTTTGTACAGGGAATTGAAAAACTGTTTTTT
once	TRBJ1-2	TRBV18	TRBD1	14	CASSPTGGNYGYTF	TGTGCCAGCTCACCGACAGGGGGGAACTATGGCTACACCTTC